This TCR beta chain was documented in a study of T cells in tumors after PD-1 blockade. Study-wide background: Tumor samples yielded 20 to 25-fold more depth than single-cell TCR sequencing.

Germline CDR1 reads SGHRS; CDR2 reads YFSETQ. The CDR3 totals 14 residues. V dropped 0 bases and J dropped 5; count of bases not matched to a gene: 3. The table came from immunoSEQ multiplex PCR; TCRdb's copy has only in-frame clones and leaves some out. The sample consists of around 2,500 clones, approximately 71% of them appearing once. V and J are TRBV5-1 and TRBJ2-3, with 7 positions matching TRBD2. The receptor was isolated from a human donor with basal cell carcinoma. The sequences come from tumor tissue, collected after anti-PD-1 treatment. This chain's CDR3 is CASSLGASGDTQYF. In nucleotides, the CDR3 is TGCGCCAGCAGCTTGGGGGCTAGCGGAGATACGCAGTATTTT.